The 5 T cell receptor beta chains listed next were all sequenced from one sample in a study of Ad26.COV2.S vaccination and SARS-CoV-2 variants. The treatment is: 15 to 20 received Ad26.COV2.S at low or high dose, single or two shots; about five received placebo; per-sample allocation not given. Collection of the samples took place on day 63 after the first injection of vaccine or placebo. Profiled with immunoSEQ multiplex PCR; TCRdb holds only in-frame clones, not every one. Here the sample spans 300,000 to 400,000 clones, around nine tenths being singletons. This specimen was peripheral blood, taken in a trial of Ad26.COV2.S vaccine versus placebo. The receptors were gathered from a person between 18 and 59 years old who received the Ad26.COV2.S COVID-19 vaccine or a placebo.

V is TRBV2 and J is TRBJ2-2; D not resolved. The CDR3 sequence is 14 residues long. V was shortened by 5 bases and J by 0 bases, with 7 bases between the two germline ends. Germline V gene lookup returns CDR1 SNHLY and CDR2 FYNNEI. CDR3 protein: CASSLNTNTGELFF. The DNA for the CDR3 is TGTGCCAGCAGTTTGAATACGAACACCGGGGAGCTGTTTTTT.

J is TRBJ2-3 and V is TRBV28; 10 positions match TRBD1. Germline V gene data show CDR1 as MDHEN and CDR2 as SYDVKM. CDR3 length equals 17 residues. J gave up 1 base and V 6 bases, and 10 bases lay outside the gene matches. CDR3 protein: CASSLIPGTGGTDTQYF. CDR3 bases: TGTGCCAGCAGCCTGATCCCCGGGACAGGGGGCACAGATACGCAGTATTTT.

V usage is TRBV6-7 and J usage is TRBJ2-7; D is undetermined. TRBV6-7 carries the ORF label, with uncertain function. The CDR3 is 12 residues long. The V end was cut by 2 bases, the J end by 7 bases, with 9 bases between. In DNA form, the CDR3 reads TGTGCCAGCAGTTACCCCGCCCGGGAGCAGTACTTC. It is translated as CASSYPAREQYF.

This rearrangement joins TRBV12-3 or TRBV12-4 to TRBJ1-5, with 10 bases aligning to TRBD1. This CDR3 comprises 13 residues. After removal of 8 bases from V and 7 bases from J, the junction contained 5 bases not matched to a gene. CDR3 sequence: CASDRQGAQPQHF. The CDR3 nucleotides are TGTGCCAGCGATAGACAGGGGGCCCAGCCCCAGCATTTT.

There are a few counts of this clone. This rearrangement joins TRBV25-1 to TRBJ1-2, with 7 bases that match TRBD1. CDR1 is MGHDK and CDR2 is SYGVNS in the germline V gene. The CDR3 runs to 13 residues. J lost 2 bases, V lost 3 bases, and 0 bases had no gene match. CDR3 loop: CASSEGQNYGYTF. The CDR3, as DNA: TGTGCCAGCAGTGAGGGACAGAACTATGGCTACACCTTC.